The present T cell receptor beta chain was sequenced within a study of response to subunit inactivated influenza vaccine. Study-level findings and limits: The authors offered the suggestion that each seasonal influenza vaccination recruits few new T cells.

TCRdb re-analysed the RT-PCR reads in MiXCR, keeping a single row per CDR3 protein. Here the sample spans about 650,000 distinct CDR3 sequences, about 15% being singletons. With regard to this clonotype: Its specificity is not known.

This CDR3 has 16 residues. Germline V gene sequence: CDR1 SGHAT, CDR2 FQDESV (reference sequence). V gave up 4 bases and J gave up 5 bases, with 18 bases separating them. This material consisted of PBMCs from blood, taken 14 days before vaccination. The rearrangement joins TRBV11-1 to TRBJ2-1; D may correspond to TRBD1 or TRBD2 (5 bases each). The receptor was isolated from a man aged 45-65 years who received an inactivated influenza vaccine. The chain's CDR3 is CASSSQPGTLNNEQFF. The CDR3 nucleotides are TGTGCCAGCAGCTCCCAACCCGGGACCCTAAACAATGAGCAGTTCTTC.